What follows is one T cell receptor beta chain and its context. The data derive from a study of immune characterization of retroperitoneal liposarcoma. The CDR3 totals 14 residues. Germline V gene data show CDR1 as MNHNS and CDR2 as SASEGT. TCRdb re-analysed the PCR reads in MiXCR, keeping a single row per CDR3 protein. This table has some 11,000 distinct CDR3 sequences, 27% appearing once. The origin of this receptor is a male donor with retroperitoneal liposarcoma. Sequenced sample: tumor tissue. This sequence joins TRBV6-1 and TRBJ2-1, with 7 bases aligning to TRBD1. The J call may be in error: the DNA end matches TRBJ2-4 better. Here the CDR3 DNA reads TGTGCCAGCAGTTTCCGGGACAGAAAAAACATTCAGTACTTC. Its protein is CASSFRDRKNIQYF.